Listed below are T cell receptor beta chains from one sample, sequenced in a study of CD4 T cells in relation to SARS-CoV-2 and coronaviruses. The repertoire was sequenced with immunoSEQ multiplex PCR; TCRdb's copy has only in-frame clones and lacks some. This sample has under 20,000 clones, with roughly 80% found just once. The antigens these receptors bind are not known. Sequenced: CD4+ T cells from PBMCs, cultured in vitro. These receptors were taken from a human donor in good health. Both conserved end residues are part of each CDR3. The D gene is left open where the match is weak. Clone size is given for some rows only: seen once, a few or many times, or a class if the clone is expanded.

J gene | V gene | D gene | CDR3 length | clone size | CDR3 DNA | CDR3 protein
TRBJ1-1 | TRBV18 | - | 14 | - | TGTGCCAGCTCTCAAGATCAGGGGAAGACTGAAGCTTTCTTT | CASSQDQGKTEAFF
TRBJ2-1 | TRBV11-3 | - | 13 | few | TGTGCCAGCAGCTCGGGCTCCTACAATGAGCAGTTCTTC | CASSSGSYNEQFF
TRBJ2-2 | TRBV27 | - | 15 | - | TGTGCCAGCAGTCCGGGACCGGTGAACACCGGGGAGCTGTTTTTT | CASSPGPVNTGELFF
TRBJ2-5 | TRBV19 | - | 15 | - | TGTGCCAGTAGTGGGTCACAGGGCAGGCAAGAGACCCAGTACTTC | CASSGSQGRQETQYF
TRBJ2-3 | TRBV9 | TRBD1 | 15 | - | TGTGCCAGCAGCCTCACCGGGACAGGTAGAGATACGCAGTATTTT | CASSLTGTGRDTQYF
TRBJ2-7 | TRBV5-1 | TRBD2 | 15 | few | TGCGCCAGCAGCGCCCAGACTAGCCGCCCGCTGGAGCAGTACTTC | CASSAQTSRPLEQYF
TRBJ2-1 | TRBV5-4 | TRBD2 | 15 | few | TGTGCCAGCAGCTTGCTAGCGGGAGGAGTAAATGAGCAGTTCTTC | CASSLLAGGVNEQFF
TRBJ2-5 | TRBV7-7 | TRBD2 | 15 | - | TGTGCCAGCAGCCCGGGACTAGCTGGGGCCGAGACCCAGTACTTC | CASSPGLAGAETQYF
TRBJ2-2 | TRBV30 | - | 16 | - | TGTGCCTGGAGTGTATTGGGGACATTGGACACCGGGGAGCTGTTTTTT | CAWSVLGTLDTGELFF
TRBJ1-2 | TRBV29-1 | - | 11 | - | TGCAGCGTTGATTTCGGTTATGGCTACACCTTC | CSVDFGYGYTF
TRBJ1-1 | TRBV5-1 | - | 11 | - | TGCGCCAGCAGACGGGACGTTGAAGCTTTCTTT | CASRRDVEAFF
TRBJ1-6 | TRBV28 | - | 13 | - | TGTGCCAGCACCCTAGGGTGGGGGGCACCCCTCCACTTT | CASTLGWGAPLHF
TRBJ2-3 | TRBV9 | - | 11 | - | TGTGCCAGCAGTGCGACAGATACGCAGTATTTT | CASSATDTQYF
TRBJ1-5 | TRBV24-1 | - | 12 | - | TGTGCCACCAGTGATTCTAATCAGCCCCAGCATTTT | CATSDSNQPQHF
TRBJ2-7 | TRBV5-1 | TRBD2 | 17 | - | TGCGCCAGCAGCCAATCCATGGGACTAGCGGGAGGGGGCGAGCAGTACTTC | CASSQSMGLAGGGEQYF
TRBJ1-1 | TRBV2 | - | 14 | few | TGTGCCAGCAGTGGGGACATTATGAACACTGAAGCTTTCTTT | CASSGDIMNTEAFF
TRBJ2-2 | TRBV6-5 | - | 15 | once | TGTGCCAGCAAGACGCAGCTTGCGAACACCGGGGAGCTGTTTTTT | CASKTQLANTGELFF
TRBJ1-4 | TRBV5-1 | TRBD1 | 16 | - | TGCGCCAGCAGCCTGGGGACAGGGGGAAGGAGTGAAAAACTGTTTTTT | CASSLGTGGRSEKLFF
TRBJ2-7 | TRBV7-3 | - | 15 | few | TGTGCCAGCAGCCCGACTCCCGGGACACACTACGAGCAGTACTTC | CASSPTPGTHYEQYF
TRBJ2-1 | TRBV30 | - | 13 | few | TGTGCCTGGAGTGTGAGGACAGCTAATGGGCAGTTCTTC | CAWSVRTANGQFF
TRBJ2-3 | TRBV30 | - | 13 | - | TGTGCCTGGAGTAAGGGGCGCACAGATACGCAGTATTTT | CAWSKGRTDTQYF
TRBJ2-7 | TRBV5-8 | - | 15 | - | TGTGCCAGCAGCCAAGACCCGGGATTTACCCCGGAGCAGTACTTC | CASSQDPGFTPEQYF
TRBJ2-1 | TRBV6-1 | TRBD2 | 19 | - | TGTGCCAGCAGTGAAGCGTGGACTAGCGCGAAGAGCTCCTACAATGAGCAGTTCTTC | CASSEAWTSAKSSYNEQFF
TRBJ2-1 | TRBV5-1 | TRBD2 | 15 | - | TGCGCCAGCAGCAGAATAGCGGGAGCCTACAATGAGCAGTTCTTC | CASSRIAGAYNEQFF
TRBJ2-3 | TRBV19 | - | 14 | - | TGTGCCAGTAGTATTGGGTCGGGCACAGATACGCAGTATTTT | CASSIGSGTDTQYF
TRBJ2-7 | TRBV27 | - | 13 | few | TGTGCCAGCAGTTCCCAAAGCTCCTACGAGCAGTACTTC | CASSSQSSYEQYF
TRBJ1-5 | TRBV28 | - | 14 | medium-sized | TGTGCCAGCAGTTTATTTGGAGGCAATCAGCCCCAGCATTTT | CASSLFGGNQPQHF
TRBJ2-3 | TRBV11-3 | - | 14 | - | TGTGCCAGCAGCCCTGGGCCAACCCGGTCTACGCAGTATTTT | CASSPGPTRSTQYF
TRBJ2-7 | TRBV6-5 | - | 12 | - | TGTGCCAGCAGTCCCCTGTCCTACGAGCAGTACTTC | CASSPLSYEQYF